This note documents a single TCR beta chain sequence. The antigen remains undetermined. The data stem from a study of blood T cells in healthy people across ages. Study outcomes and limitations: Long-lived donors had more naive CD4+ cells and higher diversity than aged donors.

The CDR3 has 15 residues. Germline V lookup: CDR1 DFQATT, CDR2 SNEGSKA (reference sequence). Deletions cut 5 bases from V and 9 bases from J, with 20 bases between. PCR was performed a second time for about 7 to 12 cycles using a sample-barcoded 5' primer and a J-beta primer mix. All cDNA molecules were each tagged by a template-switch adaptor with 12 random nucleotides. TCRdb recomputed calls from the 5' RACE reads with MiXCR, one row per CDR3 protein. The repertoire has roughly 800,000 distinct CDR3 sequences, roughly 50% of them found once; the top ten carry roughly two fifths. What was sequenced was blood. The genes are TRBV20-1 and TRBJ1-6; D possibly corresponds to TRBD1 (5 bases). The sequence came from a man older than 75 in good health. In nucleotides, the CDR3 is TGCAGTGCTTTCGGGGGGTCAAATCCAACTTCACCCCTCCACTTT. Translating gives CSAFGGSNPTSPLHF.